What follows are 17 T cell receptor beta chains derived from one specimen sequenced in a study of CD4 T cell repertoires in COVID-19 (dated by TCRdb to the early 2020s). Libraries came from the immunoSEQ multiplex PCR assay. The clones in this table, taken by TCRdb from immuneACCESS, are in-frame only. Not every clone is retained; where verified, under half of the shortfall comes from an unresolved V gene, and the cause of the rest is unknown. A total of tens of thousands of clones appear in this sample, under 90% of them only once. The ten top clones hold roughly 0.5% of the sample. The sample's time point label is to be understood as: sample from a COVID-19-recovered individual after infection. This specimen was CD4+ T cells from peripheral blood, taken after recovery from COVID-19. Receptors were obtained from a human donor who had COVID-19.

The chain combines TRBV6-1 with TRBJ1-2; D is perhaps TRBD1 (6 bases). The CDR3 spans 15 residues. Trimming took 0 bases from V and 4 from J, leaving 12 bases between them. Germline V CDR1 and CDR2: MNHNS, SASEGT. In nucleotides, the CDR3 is TGTGCCAGCAGTGAAGCGGACAGCCCCCGCTATGGCTACACCTTC. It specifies CASSEADSPRYGYTF.

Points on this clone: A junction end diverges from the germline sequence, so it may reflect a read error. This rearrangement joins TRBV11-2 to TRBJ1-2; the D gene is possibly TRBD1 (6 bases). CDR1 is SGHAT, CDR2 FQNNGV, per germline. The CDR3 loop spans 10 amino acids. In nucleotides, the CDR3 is TGTGCCAGCAGCGGTCCGGGACACTTCTTC. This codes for CASSGPGHFF.

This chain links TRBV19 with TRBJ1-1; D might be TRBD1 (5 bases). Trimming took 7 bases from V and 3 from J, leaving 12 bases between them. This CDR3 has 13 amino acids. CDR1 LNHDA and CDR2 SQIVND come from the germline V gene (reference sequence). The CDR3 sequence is CASNRGSYTEAFF. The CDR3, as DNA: TGTGCCAGTAACCGGGGCAGCTACACTGAAGCTTTCTTT.

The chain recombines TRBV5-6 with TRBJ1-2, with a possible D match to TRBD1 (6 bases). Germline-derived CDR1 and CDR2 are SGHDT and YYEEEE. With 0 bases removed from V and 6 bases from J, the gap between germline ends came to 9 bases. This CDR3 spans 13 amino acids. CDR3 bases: TGTGCCAGCAGCTTGGCACAGGGAGATGGCTACACCTTC. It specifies CASSLAQGDGYTF.

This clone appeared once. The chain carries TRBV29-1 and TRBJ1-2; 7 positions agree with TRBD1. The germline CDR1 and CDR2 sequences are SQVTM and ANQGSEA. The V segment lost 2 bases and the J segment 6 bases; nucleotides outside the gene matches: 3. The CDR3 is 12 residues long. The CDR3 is CSVEKGANGYTF. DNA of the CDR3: TGCAGCGTTGAAAAGGGGGCTAATGGCTACACCTTC.

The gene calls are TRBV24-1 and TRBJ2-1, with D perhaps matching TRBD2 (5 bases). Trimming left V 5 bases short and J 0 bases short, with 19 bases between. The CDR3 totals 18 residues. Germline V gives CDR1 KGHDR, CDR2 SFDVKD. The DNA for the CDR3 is TGTGCCACCAGTGTACCCCGTCCGGCGGGTAGCTCCTACAATGAGCAGTTCTTC. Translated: CATSVPRPAGSSYNEQFF.

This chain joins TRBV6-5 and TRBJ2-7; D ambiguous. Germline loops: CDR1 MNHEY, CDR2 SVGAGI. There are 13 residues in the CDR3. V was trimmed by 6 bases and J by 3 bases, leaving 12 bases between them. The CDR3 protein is CASSLGFGYEQYF. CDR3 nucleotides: TGTGCCAGCAGCCTAGGGTTTGGCTACGAGCAGTACTTC.

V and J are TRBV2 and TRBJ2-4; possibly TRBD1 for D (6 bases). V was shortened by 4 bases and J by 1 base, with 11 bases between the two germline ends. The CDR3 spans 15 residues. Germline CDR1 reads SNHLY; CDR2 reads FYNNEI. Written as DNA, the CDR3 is TGTGCCAGCAGTGCAGGGGCCATGGCCAAAAACATTCAGTACTTC. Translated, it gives CASSAGAMAKNIQYF. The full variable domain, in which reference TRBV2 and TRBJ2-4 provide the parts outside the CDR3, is EPEVTQTPSHQVTQMGQEVILRCVPISNHLYFYWYRQILGQKVEFLVSFYNNEISEKSEIFDDQFSVERPDGSNFTLKIRSTKLEDSAMYFCASSAGAMAKNIQYFGAGTRLSVL.

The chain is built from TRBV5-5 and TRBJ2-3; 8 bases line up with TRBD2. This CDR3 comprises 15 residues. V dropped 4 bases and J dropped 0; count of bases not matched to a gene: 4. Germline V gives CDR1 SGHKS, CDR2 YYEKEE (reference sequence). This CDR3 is CASSRGGPSTDTQYF. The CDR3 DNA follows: TGTGCCAGCAGCCGGGGGGGTCCCAGCACAGATACGCAGTATTTT.

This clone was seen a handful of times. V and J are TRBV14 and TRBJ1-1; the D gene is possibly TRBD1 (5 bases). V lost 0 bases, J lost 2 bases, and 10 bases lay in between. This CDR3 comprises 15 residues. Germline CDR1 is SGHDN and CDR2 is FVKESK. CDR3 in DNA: TGTGCCAGCAGCCAAGATATTGGGGGTAACACTGAAGCTTTCTTT. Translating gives CASSQDIGGNTEAFF.

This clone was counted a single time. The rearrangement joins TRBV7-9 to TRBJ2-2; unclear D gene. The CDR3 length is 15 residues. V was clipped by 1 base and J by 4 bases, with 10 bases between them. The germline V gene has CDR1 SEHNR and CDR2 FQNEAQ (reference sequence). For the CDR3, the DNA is TGTGCCAGCAGCTTAGGAGAATTTGGCACCGGGGAGCTGTTTTTT. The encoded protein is CASSLGEFGTGELFF.

CDR3 sequence: CASTTNGGANYGYTF. CDR3 nucleotides: TGTGCCAGCACCACTAATGGGGGGGCAAACTATGGCTACACCTTC. The chain joins TRBV5-6 to TRBJ1-2; D might be TRBD1 (6 bases). The CDR3 is made up of 15 amino acids. The germline CDR1 and CDR2 sequences are SGHDT and YYEEEE. Trimming stripped 6 bases from V and 2 bases from J, with 17 bases between. Filled out from reference TRBV5-6 and TRBJ1-2, the complete variable domain reads DAGVTQSPTHLIKTRGQQVTLRCSPKSGHDTVSWYQQALGQGPQFIFQYYEEEERQRGNFPDRFSGHQFPNYSSELNVNALLLGDSALYLCASTTNGGANYGYTFGSGTRLTVV.

As DNA, the CDR3 is TGTGCCAGCAGCCAAGGACAGGGAAGCACTGAAGCTTTCTTT. It translates to CASSQGQGSTEAFF. The chain uses TRBV3-1 (or the pseudogene TRBV3-2) and TRBJ1-1, with TRBD1 identical over 7 bases. Germline assignment: CDR1 LGHDT and CDR2 YNNKEL (reference sequence). This CDR3 has 14 amino acids. The J segment lost 4 bases and the V segment lost 1 base, leaving 3 bases of the junction unmatched.

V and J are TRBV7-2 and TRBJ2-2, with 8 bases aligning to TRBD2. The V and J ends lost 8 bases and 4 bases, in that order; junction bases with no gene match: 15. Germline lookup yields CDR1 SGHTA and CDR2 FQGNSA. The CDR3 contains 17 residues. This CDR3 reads CASGSPKGGGSTGELFF. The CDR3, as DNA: TGTGCCAGCGGTTCCCCTAAGGGCGGGGGGAGCACCGGGGAGCTGTTTTTT.

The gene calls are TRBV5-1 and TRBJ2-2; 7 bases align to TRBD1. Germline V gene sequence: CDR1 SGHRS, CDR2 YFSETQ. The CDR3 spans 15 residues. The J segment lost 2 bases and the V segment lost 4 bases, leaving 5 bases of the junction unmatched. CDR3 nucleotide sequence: TGCGCCAGCAGCCGGACAGGTTCCAACACCGGGGAGCTGTTTTTT. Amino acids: CASSRTGSNTGELFF.

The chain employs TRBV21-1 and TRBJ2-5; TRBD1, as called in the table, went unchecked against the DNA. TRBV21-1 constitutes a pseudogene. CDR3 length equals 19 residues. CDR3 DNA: TGTGCCAGCAGCCGACGCGGACAGGGGGAAAACAAAATCCAAGAGACCCAGTACTTC. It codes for CASSRRGQGENKIQETQYF.

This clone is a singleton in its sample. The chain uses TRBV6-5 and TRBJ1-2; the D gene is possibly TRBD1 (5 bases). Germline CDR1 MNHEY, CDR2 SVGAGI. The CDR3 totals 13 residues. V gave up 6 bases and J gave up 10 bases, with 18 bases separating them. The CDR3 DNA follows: TGTGCCAGCAGGTCGATTCAAGGGGAAAACTACACCTTC. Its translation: CASRSIQGENYTF.